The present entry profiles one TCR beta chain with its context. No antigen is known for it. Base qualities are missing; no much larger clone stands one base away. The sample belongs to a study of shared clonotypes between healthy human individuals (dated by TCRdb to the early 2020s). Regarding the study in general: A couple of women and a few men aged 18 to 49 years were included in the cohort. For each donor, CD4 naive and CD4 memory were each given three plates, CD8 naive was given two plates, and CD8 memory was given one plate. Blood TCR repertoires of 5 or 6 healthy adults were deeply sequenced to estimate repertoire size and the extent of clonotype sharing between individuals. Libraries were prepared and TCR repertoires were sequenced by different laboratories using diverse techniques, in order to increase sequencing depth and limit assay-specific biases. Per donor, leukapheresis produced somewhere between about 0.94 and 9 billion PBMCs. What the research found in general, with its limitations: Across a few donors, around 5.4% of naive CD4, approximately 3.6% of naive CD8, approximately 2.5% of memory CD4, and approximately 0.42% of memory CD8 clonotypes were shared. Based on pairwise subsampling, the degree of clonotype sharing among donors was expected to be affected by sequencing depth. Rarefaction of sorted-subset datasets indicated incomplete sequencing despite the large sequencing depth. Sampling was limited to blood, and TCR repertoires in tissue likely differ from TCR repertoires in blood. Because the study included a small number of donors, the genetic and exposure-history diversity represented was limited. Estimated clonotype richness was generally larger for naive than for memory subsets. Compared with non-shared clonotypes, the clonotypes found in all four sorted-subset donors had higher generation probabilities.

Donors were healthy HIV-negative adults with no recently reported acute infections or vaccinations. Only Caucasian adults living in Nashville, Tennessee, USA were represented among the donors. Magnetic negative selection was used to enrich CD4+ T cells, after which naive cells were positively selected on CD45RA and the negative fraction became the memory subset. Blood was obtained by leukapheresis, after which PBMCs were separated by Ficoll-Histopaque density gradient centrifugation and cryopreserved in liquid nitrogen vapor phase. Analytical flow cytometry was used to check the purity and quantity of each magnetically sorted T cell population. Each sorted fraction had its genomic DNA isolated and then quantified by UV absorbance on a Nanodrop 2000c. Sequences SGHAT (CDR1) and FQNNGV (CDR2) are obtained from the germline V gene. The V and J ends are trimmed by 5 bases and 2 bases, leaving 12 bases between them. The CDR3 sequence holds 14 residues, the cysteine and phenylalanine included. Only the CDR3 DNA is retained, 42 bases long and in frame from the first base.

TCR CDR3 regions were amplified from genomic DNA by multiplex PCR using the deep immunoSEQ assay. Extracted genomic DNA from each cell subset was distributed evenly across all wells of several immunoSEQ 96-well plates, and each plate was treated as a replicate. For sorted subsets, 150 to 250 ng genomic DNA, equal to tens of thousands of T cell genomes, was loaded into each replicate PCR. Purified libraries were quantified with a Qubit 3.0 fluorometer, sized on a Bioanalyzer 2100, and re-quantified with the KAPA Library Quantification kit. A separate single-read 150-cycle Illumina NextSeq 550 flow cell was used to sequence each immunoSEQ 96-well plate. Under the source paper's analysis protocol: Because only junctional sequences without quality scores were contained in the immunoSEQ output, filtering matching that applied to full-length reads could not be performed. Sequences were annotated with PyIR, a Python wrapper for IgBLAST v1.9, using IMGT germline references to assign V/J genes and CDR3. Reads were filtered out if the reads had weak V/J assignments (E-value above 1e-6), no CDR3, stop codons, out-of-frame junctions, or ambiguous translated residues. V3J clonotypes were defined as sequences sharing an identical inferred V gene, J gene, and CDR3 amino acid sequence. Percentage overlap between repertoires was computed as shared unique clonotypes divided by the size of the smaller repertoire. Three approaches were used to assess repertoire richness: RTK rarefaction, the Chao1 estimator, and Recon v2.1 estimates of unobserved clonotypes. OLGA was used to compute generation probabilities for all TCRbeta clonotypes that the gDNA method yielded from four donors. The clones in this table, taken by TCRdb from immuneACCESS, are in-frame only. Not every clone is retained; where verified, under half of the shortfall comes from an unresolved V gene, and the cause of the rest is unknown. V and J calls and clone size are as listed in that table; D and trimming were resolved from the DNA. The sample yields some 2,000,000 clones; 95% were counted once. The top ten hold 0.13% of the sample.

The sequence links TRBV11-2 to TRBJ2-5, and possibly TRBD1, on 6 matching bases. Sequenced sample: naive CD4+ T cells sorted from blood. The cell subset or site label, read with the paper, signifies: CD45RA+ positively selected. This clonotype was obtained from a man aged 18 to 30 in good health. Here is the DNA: TGTGCCAGCAGCCAGACAGGTAGACAAGAGACCCAGTACTTC. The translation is CASSQTGRQETQYF.